Listed below are T cell receptor beta chains from one sample, sequenced in a study of blood T cell repertoires in COVID-19. This table comes from immunoSEQ multiplex PCR, and its TCRdb copy is limited to in-frame clones, with some not included. The sample records about 59,000 clones, roughly 80% being singletons. Sequencing was done on a sample of peripheral blood. The receptors were gathered from a human donor in a cohort sampled during active COVID-19. Both conserved end residues are part of each CDR3. A D gene is named only where the DNA matches it firmly. Only part of the rows carry a size: once, few, many, or a class if the clone is expanded.

DNA: TGTGCCAGCAGTTTCAGTAGCAATCAGCCCCAGCATTTT
CDR3: CASSFSSNQPQHF
D: -
J: TRBJ1-5
size: few
V: TRBV6-5

DNA: TGTGCCAGCAGTTACCAGGTTTACCACGAGCAGTACTTC
CDR3: CASSYQVYHEQYF
D: -
J: TRBJ2-7
size: once
V: TRBV12-3/TRBV12-4

DNA: TGTGCCTGGAGCATATACACCACAGATACGCAGTATTTT
CDR3: CAWSIYTTDTQYF
D: -
J: TRBJ2-3
size: -
V: TRBV30

DNA: TGTGCCAGCAGTAGACAGGGACGTACTGAAGCTTTCTTT
CDR3: CASSRQGRTEAFF
D: TRBD1
J: TRBJ1-1
size: once
V: TRBV27

DNA: TGTGCCAGCAGTTACCAGGTGGTAAGCTCCTACGAGCAGTACTTC
CDR3: CASSYQVVSSYEQYF
D: -
J: TRBJ2-7
size: -
V: TRBV6-2/TRBV6-3

DNA: TGTGCCAGCAGAGACAGGGTAACTGGTGGCTACACCTTC
CDR3: CASRDRVTGGYTF
D: TRBD1
J: TRBJ1-2
size: -
V: TRBV27

DNA: TGTGCCAGCAGGCCAGAAGGGGAATCCGGGGAGCTGTTTTTT
CDR3: CASRPEGESGELFF
D: -
J: TRBJ2-2
size: -
V: TRBV6-5

DNA: TGTGCCAGTAGTATTTGGACTTCAACCTACGAGCAGTACTTC
CDR3: CASSIWTSTYEQYF
D: -
J: TRBJ2-7
size: -
V: TRBV19

DNA: TGTGCCATCAATTTCGGGACAAACTATTCACCCCTCCACTTT
CDR3: CAINFGTNYSPLHF
D: -
J: TRBJ1-6
size: -
V: TRBV28

DNA: TGTGCCAGCAGCTCCCAGAGCTCGGGGGAGCAGTACTTC
CDR3: CASSSQSSGEQYF
D: -
J: TRBJ2-7
size: -
V: TRBV7-8

DNA: TGTGCCAGCAGTACAGGGGAAGTCTCCTATGAAAAACTGTTTTTT
CDR3: CASSTGEVSYEKLFF
D: -
J: TRBJ1-4
size: once
V: TRBV21-1

DNA: TGTGCCAGCCACAGGGGAGGCAATCAGCCCCAGCATTTT
CDR3: CASHRGGNQPQHF
D: TRBD1
J: TRBJ1-5
size: -
V: TRBV28

DNA: TGTGCCGGCTCCGGGACACCCTCACCTTCACCCCTCCACTTT
CDR3: CAGSGTPSPSPLHF
D: -
J: TRBJ1-6
size: -
V: TRBV2

DNA: TGTGCCAGCATGAGTGGGGGCCTCGCTGGAAACACCATATATTTT
CDR3: CASMSGGLAGNTIYF
D: -
J: TRBJ1-3
size: -
V: TRBV11-2

DNA: TGTGCCAGCAGCTTAGCGTGGGCCTCGGGGAGCAATGAGCAGTTCTTC
CDR3: CASSLAWASGSNEQFF
D: -
J: TRBJ2-1
size: -
V: TRBV7-2

DNA: TGTGCCACCAGCAGCGGGGGGTTTGAAAAACTGTTTTTT
CDR3: CATSSGGFEKLFF
D: -
J: TRBJ1-4
size: -
V: TRBV15

DNA: TGTGCCAGCAGTCAAGCTAGCGGGAGAAGTACGGGGCAGTTCTTC
CDR3: CASSQASGRSTGQFF
D: TRBD2
J: TRBJ2-1
size: -
V: TRBV27